The present TCR beta chain was sequenced within a study of blood T cell repertoires in COVID-19. Overall study context: Sample material is recorded as cDNA or gDNA derived from T cells, B-cell-depleted T cells, or PBMCs.

Per the study methods: Amplification with reference gene primers provided the estimates of nucleated cell counts. Profiled with immunoSEQ multiplex PCR; TCRdb holds only in-frame clones, not every one. The V and J calls and clone size are taken from that table; D and trimming were inferred from the DNA. The data show approximately 350,000 clones, about 83% seen once. Sequencing was performed on peripheral blood. The sequence was obtained from a man aged 25-40 years with active or convalescent COVID-19.

The CDR3, as DNA: TGTGCCAGCAGTTCTCCTTTGGGCCTACCCAATGAGCAGTTCTTC. Its translation is CASSSPLGLPNEQFF. The rearrangement uses TRBV27 and TRBJ2-1; D not certain. The CDR3 totals 15 residues. The V and J ends lost 4 bases and 6 bases respectively, with 16 bases between them. Germline-derived CDR1 and CDR2 are MNHEY and SMNVEV (reference sequence).